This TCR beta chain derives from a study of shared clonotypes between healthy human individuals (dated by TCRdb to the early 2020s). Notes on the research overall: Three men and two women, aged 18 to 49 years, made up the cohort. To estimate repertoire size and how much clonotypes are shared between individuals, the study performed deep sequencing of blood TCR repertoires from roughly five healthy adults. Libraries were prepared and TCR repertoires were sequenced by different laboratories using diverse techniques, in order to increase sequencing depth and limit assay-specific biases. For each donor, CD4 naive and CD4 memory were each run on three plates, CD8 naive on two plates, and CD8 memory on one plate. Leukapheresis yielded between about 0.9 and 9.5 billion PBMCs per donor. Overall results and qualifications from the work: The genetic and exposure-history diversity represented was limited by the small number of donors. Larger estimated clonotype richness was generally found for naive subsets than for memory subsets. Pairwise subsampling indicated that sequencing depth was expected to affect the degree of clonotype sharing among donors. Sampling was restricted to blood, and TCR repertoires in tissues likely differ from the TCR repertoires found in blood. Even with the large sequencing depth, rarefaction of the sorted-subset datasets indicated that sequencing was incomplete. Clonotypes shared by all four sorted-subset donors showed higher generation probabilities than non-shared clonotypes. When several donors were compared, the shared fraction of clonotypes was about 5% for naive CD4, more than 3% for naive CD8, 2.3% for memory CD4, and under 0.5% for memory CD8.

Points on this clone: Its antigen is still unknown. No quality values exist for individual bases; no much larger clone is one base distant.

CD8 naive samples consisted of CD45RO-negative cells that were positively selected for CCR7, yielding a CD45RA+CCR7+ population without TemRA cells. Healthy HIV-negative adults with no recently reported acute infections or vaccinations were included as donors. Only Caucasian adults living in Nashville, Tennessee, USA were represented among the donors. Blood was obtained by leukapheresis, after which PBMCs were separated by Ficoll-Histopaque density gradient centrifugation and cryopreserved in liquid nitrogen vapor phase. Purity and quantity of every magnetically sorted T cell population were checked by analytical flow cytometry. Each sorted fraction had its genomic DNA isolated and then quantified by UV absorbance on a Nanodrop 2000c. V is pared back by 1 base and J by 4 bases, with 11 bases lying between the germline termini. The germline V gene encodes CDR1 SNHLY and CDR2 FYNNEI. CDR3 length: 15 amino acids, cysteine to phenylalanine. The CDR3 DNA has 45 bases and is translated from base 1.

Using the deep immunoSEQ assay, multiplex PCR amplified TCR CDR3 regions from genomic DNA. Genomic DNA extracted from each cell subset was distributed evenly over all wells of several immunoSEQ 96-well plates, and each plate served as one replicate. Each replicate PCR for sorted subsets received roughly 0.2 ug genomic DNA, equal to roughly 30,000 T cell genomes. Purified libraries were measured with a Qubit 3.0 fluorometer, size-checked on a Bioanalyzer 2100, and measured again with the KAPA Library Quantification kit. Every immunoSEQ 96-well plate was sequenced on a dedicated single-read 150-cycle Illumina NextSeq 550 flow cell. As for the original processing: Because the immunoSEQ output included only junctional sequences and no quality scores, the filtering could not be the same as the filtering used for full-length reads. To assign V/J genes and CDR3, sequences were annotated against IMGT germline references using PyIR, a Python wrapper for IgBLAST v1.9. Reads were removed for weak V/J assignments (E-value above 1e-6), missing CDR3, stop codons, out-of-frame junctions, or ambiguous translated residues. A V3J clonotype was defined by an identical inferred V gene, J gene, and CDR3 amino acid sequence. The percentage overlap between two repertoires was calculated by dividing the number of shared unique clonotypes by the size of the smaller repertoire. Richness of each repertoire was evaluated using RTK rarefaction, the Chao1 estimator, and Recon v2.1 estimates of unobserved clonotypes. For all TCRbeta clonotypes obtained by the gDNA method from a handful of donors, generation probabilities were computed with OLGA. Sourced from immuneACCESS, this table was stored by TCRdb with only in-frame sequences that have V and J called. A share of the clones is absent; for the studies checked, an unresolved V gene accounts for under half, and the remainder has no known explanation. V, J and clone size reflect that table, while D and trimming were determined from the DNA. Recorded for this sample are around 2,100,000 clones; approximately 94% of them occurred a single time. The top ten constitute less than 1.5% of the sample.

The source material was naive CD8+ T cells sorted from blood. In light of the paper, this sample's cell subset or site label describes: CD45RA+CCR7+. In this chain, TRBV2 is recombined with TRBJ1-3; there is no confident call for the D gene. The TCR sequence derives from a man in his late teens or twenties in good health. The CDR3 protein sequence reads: CASSEGHPRGNTIYF. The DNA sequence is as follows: TGTGCCAGCAGTGAAGGTCACCCGAGGGGAAACACCATATATTTT.